This TCR beta chain was sequenced during a study of cytomegalovirus exposure and HLA in healthy donors. A multiplex PCR was run with 60 Vbeta primers and 13 Jbeta primers. This table comes from immunoSEQ multiplex PCR, and its TCRdb copy is limited to in-frame clones, with some not included. Found here are approximately 200,000 clones, 79% of them singletons; the top ten hold around 1.6%. Points from the study as a whole: TCR beta V- and J-gene trimming was later associated with a missense DCLRE1C variant. Based on reports, TCR beta sequences accurately predicted HLA-A and HLA-B alleles for most subjects. There were a few CMV-associated chains whose specificity for CMV antigens was confirmed in vitro.

Points on this clone: Antigen specificity is unknown. One end of the junction does not line up with germline, which may come from a read error.

The CDR3 extends over 12 amino acids. The germline CDR1 and CDR2 sequences are MNHNS and SASEGT. This TCR derives from a girl aged 5-17 years in good health and CMV-seropositive. Sequenced material: PBMCs. The J gene is TRBJ2-3, the V gene TRBV6-1; 12 bases agree with TRBD2. Here the CDR3 reads CASTSGLAGLDF. The CDR3 DNA sequence: TGTGCCAGCACTTCGGGACTAGCGGGTCTGGATTTT.